The sample holds many counts of the clone carrying this TCR beta chain. TCRdb reanalysed the RACE reads using MiXCR and keeps one entry per CDR3 protein. The data contain 300,000 to 450,000 distinct CDR3 sequences, around 5.5% of them singletons. The sample is drawn from a study of human T cells and chemical hapten exposure. Germline trimming cut 3 bases from V and 2 bases from J; bases unmatched to any gene: 15. Germline loops: CDR1 MNHNY, CDR2 SVGAGI (reference sequence). This CDR3 region has 18 residues. Regarding time point: pre-sensitization, week 0. As to treatment: therapeutic diphenylcyclopropenone sensitization with weekly scalp DPC.

The receptor's source is a woman between 18 and 29 years old with alopecia areata. Some clones in this sample may be carry-over from other donors' samples. The specimen comprised whole blood, sampled in connection with sensitization to the hapten diphenylcyclopropenone (DPC). The chain joins TRBV6-6 to TRBJ2-7; 8 bases line up with TRBD2. The CDR3 nucleotides are TGTGCCAGCAGTTATCGTGGTTCCGGGGGGGAGGTTCCCTACGAGCAGTACTTC. Its protein is CASSYRGSGGEVPYEQYF.